The 3 T cell receptor beta chains in this list originate from one sample, sequenced in a study of blood T cell repertoires in COVID-19. The protocol was immunoSEQ multiplex PCR, while the TCRdb copy is restricted to in-frame clones and leaves out a portion. The sample carries 60,000 to 75,000 clones, under 85% recorded once. The specimen was peripheral blood. These receptors were collected from a woman aged 45-60 years with acute or convalescent COVID-19.

In its sample, this clone was seen once. The rearrangement joins TRBV9 to TRBJ2-1, with TRBD2 identical over 8 bases. The CDR3 runs 15 residues. The germline gives CDR1 SGDLS, CDR2 YYNGEE. J lost 7 bases, V lost 4 bases, and 10 bases had no gene match. CDR3: CASSRSGSAGNEQFF. The CDR3, as DNA: TGTGCCAGCAGCAGAAGCGGGAGCGCGGGGAATGAGCAGTTCTTC.

V gene TRBV18 combines with J gene TRBJ1-3; D might be TRBD1 (6 bases). The CDR3 has 16 residues. Germline V lookup: CDR1 KGHSH, CDR2 LQKENI. V dropped 2 bases and J dropped 4 bases, with 15 bases sitting between them. The CDR3 protein is CASSPRTDGMGNTIYF. The CDR3 coding sequence is TGTGCCAGCTCACCAAGGACAGACGGAATGGGAAACACCATATATTTT.

This chain links TRBV5-1 with TRBJ1-1; TRBD1 matches 7 bases. Losses at the gene ends were 5 bases for V and 0 bases for J; bases not matched to a gene: 7. This CDR3 spans 15 amino acids. The germline V gene encodes CDR1 SGHRS and CDR2 YFSETQ. Written as DNA, the CDR3 is TGCGCCAGCAGTGCGACAGGGCGCATGAACACTGAAGCTTTCTTT. Protein sequence: CASSATGRMNTEAFF.